The clone carrying this T cell receptor (beta chain) was detected once. Its antigen is unknown. The junction does not match germline at one end; this may be a read error. Germline V gives CDR1 KGHSH, CDR2 LQKENI. CDR3 length: 13 amino acids. Healthy Caucasian individuals from Russia aged roughly 6 to 95 served as donors. This entry is derived from a study of blood T cells in healthy people across ages. Whole-study results and caveats: Unsorted PBMC material precluded a definitive naive versus antigen-experienced comparison. Aged donors had fewer naive CD4+ cells and lower diversity than long-lived donors.

It was with a sample-barcoded 5' primer and a J-beta primer mix that a second PCR of about 7 to 12 cycles was run. Using its own MiXCR run on the 5' RACE reads, TCRdb lists one record per CDR3 protein. The repertoire holds over 500,000 distinct CDR3 sequences, with roughly half as singletons. The TCR was taken from a woman older than 75 in good health. This sequence joins TRBV18 and TRBJ1-1, with D possibly being TRBD1 (6 bases). The sample consisted of blood. CDR3 region: CASSPEQGTEVFF. The CDR3 region has the DNA TGTGCCAGCTCACCAGAACAGGGAACTGAAGTTTTCTTT. The variable domain in full, with the rest retrieved from reference TRBV18 and TRBJ1-1, is NAGVMQNPRHLVRRRGQEARLRCSPMKGHSHVYWYRQLPEEGLKFMVYLQKENIIDESGMPKERFSAEFPKEGPSILRIQQVVRGDSAAYFCASSPEQGTEVFFGQGTRLTVV.